The clone carrying this T cell receptor (beta chain) occurred many times. Its antigen is not identified. CDR1 and CDR2 (germline): LNHNV, YYDKDF (reference sequence). CDR3 length equals 16 residues. V lost 5 bases to trimming and J lost 2 bases, with 17 bases between them. This sample is part of a study of identical twins. The study's findings and limits: Twins shared out-of-frame alpha sequences with excess low generation probability. Models underpredicted monozygotic twin sharing of out-of-frame TCR alpha. Conclusions leaned on cross-sectional statistical analysis and did not track the same donors over time.

TCRdb reprocessed the 5' RACE reads via MiXCR and lists one record per CDR3 protein. The table has some 1,700,000 distinct CDR3 sequences, about 32% seen once. V and J are TRBV15 and TRBJ2-3; D gene ambiguous. What was sequenced was cord blood. This sequence originates from a newborn girl in good health. The CDR3 is CATSPVLGRLTDTQYF. CDR3 nucleotide sequence: TGTGCCACCAGCCCAGTCCTTGGTCGGCTCACAGATACGCAGTATTTT.